The 30 T cell receptor beta chains listed next were all sequenced from one sample in a study of regulatory T cells in long-lasting Graves disease. Time point specified: newly diagnosed GD, antithyroid drugs for less than 3 months. Extracted RNA from PBMCs served as the source of the TCR library. CDR3-region Arm-PCR and iRepertoire HTBI primers produced the TCR beta libraries. One entry per CDR3 protein, called by TCRdb with MiXCR from the multiplex PCR reads. Of a few hundred thousand distinct CDR3 sequences in the sample, about 12% are singletons; the top ten hold 18%. The sample also formed part of further work on T cells in Graves' hyperthyroidism and ophthalmopathy.

Source: peripheral blood mononuclear cells (PBMCs), taken at new diagnosis, from a patient treated with antithyroid drugs. The receptors here all came from a woman between 18 and 29 years old with Graves disease.

This clonotype was seen more than once but under ten times. CDR3 residues: CASSVWSTSEQFF. CDR3 DNA sequence: TGTGCCAGCAGCGTATGGTCCACTAGTGAGCAGTTCTTC. V gene TRBV9 combines with J gene TRBJ2-1, with a weak D call TRBD2 (5 bases). Germline CDR1 is SGDLS and CDR2 is YYNGEE. With 1 base removed from V and 9 bases from J, the gap between germline ends came to 11 bases. The CDR3 is 13 residues long.

This clonotype was counted many times. This chain uses TRBV20-1 with TRBJ2-1; 12 nucleotides agree with TRBD2. This CDR3 contains 16 residues. Trimming cost V 6 bases and J 5 bases; bases outside gene matches: 11. Germline V gene data show CDR1 as DFQATT and CDR2 as SNEGSKA (reference sequence). CDR3 residues: CSAEGASGGADNEQFF. CDR3 DNA sequence: TGCAGTGCAGAGGGCGCTAGCGGGGGGGCTGACAATGAGCAGTTCTTC.

This clonotype was detected ten times or more. The chain combines TRBV28 with TRBJ2-7; 7 nucleotides match TRBD1. V shed 6 bases and J 2 bases; nucleotides not matched to a gene: 7. The CDR3 extends over 14 amino acids. Per the germline V gene, CDR1 is MDHEN and CDR2 is SYDVKM. The CDR3 protein is CASRTFGQAYEQYF. DNA of the CDR3: TGTGCCAGCAGAACCTTTGGACAGGCCTACGAGCAGTACTTC.

This clonotype was detected a few times. V and J are TRBV12-3 or TRBV12-4 and TRBJ2-7, with D possibly called TRBD1 or TRBD2 (5 bases each). The CDR3 runs to 13 residues. V was clipped by 7 bases and J by 6 bases, with 16 bases between them. CDR3 amino acids: CASKWAGASEQYF. CDR3 bases: TGTGCCAGCAAGTGGGCCGGGGCGTCCGAGCAGTACTTC.

This clonotype has more than one count but fewer than ten. The rearrangement links TRBV19 to TRBJ2-1; 12 bases are shared with TRBD1. The CDR3 extends over 18 amino acids. The germline CDR1 and CDR2 sequences are LNHDA and SQIVND (reference sequence). J was trimmed by 2 bases and V by 3 bases; bases with no gene match: 8. The chain's CDR3 is CASSIRDRGLLTYNEQFF. CDR3 DNA sequence: TGTGCCAGTAGTATCCGGGACAGGGGGCTTCTGACCTACAATGAGCAGTTCTTC.

This clonotype was counted ten times or more. The chain uses TRBV7-9 and TRBJ1-1; D gene ambiguous. V was clipped by 4 bases and J by 8 bases, with 17 bases between them. CDR3 length: 14 residues. Germline CDR1 is SEHNR and CDR2 is FQNEAQ (reference sequence). This CDR3 is CASSWSPPGGEAFF. CDR3 nucleotide sequence: TGTGCCAGCAGCTGGTCCCCCCCAGGAGGGGAAGCTTTCTTT.

The rearrangement uses TRBV6-2 or TRBV6-3 and TRBJ1-1; no definite D call. Germline loops: CDR1 MNHEY, CDR2 SVGEGT. The CDR3 runs 14 residues. V lost 5 bases, J lost 2 bases, and 12 bases lay in between. For the CDR3, the DNA is TGTGCCAGCAGTGGGTCTTTAGGAAACACTGAAGCTTTCTTT. It codes for CASSGSLGNTEAFF.

This sequence joins TRBV7-6 and TRBJ2-3; D not resolved. Trimming shortened V by 5 bases and J by 2 bases, and 11 bases separated the two germline ends. CDR1 SGHVS and CDR2 FNYEAQ come from the germline V gene. This CDR3 comprises 14 residues. The CDR3 DNA follows: TGTGCCAGCAGCCCCCGCCCATACACAGATACGCAGTATTTT. This sequence encodes CASSPRPYTDTQYF.

There are many counts of this clonotype. This chain connects TRBV28 to TRBJ1-6, with D possibly matching TRBD1 (5 bases). CDR1 and CDR2 from the germline V gene are MDHEN and SYDVKM. V was clipped by 6 bases and J by 7 bases, with 16 bases between them. The CDR3 runs to 15 residues. The CDR3 bases are TGTGCCAGCAGCCCTCCGGGGGTCGGGAATTCACCCCTCCACTTT. Protein: CASSPPGVGNSPLHF.

There are many counts of this clonotype. The chain combines TRBV29-1 with TRBJ1-2; tentative D call: TRBD1 (6 bases). The CDR3 contains 12 residues. V lost 7 bases and J 1 base, leaving 10 bases between the germline ends. The germline V gene encodes CDR1 SQVTM and CDR2 ANQGSEA. In nucleotides, the CDR3 is TGCAGCGCCGGACAGATTAACTATGGCTACACCTTC. Protein product: CSAGQINYGYTF.

This clonotype was seen a few times. The chain couples TRBV5-1 to TRBJ1-2; D remains ambiguous. Germline-derived CDR1 and CDR2 are SGHRS and YFSETQ. Trimming took off 0 bases at V and 1 base at J, with 7 bases between the two ends. The CDR3 loop spans 14 amino acids. The CDR3: CASSLAGVNYGYTF. CDR3 in DNA: TGCGCCAGCAGCTTGGCTGGGGTTAACTATGGCTACACCTTC.

There are many counts of this clonotype. CDR3: CASGLAIAGPPYEQYF. The CDR3 nucleotides are TGTGCTAGTGGTTTGGCTATAGCGGGACCTCCCTACGAGCAGTACTTC. The chain employs TRBV12-5 and TRBJ2-7, with TRBD2 matching 8 bases. The V and J ends lost 1 base and 2 bases, in that order; junction bases with no gene match: 7. The CDR3 is 16 amino acids. Germline V lookup: CDR1 LGHNT, CDR2 FRNRAP.

This clonotype was detected many times. The chain recombines TRBV7-8 with TRBJ2-1, with a tentative D call TRBD1 (6 bases). The germline V gene encodes CDR1 SGHVS and CDR2 FQNEAQ. Trimming left V 9 bases short and J 0 bases short, with 12 bases between. The CDR3 contains 14 residues. The CDR3 DNA follows: TGTGCCAGTTGGGGGCTAAGCTCCTACAATGAGCAGTTCTTC. Residues: CASWGLSSYNEQFF. The full variable domain, with the rest looked up from reference TRBV7-8 and TRBJ2-1, is GAGVSQSPRYKVAKRGQDVALRCDPISGHVSLFWYQQALGQGPEFLTYFQNEAQLDKSGLPSDRFFAERPEGSVSTLKIQRTQQEDSAVYLCASWGLSSYNEQFFGPGTRLTVL.

This clonotype has at least ten counts. The chain has TRBV6-1 and TRBJ2-1; perhaps D is TRBD1 or TRBD2 (5 bases each). The CDR3 covers 15 residues. Looked up from germline, CDR1 is MNHNS and CDR2 is SASEGT. V lost 6 bases and J lost 6, with 18 bases in between. The DNA for the CDR3 is TGTGCCAGCAGCCCTCGGGACCAGGAAACCAATGAGCAGTTCTTC. It is translated as CASSPRDQETNEQFF.

V gene TRBV19 combines with J gene TRBJ1-3, with D unclear. The CDR3 runs to 15 residues. Between the trimmed V and J ends, which lost 7 bases and 0 bases, there was a span of 13 bases. Germline CDR1 is LNHDA and CDR2 is SQIVND (reference sequence). The CDR3 spells CASTTSKSSGNTIYF. For the CDR3, the DNA is TGTGCCAGTACCACCTCCAAGAGCTCTGGAAACACCATATATTTT.

The chain carries TRBV12-3 or TRBV12-4 and TRBJ2-1, with 14 bases that match TRBD2. This CDR3 contains 17 residues. V dropped 7 bases and J dropped 7; count of bases not matched to a gene: 12. CDR3: CASTPLRLAGGWNEQFF. Here the CDR3 DNA reads TGTGCCAGCACCCCTCTCCGACTAGCGGGAGGGTGGAATGAGCAGTTCTTC.

This clonotype has ten or more counts. The rearrangement joins TRBV15 to TRBJ1-5; 8 bases align to TRBD1. CDR3 size: 19 residues. J gave up 2 bases and V 0 bases, and 12 bases lay outside the gene matches. CDR1 LNHNV and CDR2 YYDKDF come from the germline V gene (reference sequence). CDR3 protein: CATSRDWTAAGGGNQPQHF. DNA for the CDR3: TGTGCCACCAGCAGAGATTGGACCGCGGCAGGGGGCGGCAATCAGCCCCAGCATTTT.

This clonotype was seen at least ten times. V usage is TRBV6-2 or TRBV6-3 and J usage is TRBJ2-5; 8 positions agree with TRBD2. The germline CDR1 and CDR2 sequences are MNHEY and SVGEGT. With 0 bases clipped from V and 0 bases from J, the junction kept 12 bases outside the gene matches. The CDR3 has 19 amino acids. The chain's CDR3 is CASSYSMQAGGVNQETQYF. CDR3 bases: TGTGCCAGCAGTTACTCGATGCAGGCGGGGGGAGTAAACCAAGAGACCCAGTACTTC.

This clonotype was counted many times. This chain joins TRBV29-1 and TRBJ2-1; D is undetermined. V was pared by 6 bases and J by 0 bases, with 12 bases between. CDR3 length: 14 residues. Germline CDR1 and CDR2: SQVTM and ANQGSEA. CDR3 coding DNA: TGCAGCGTCATGCGTTTCAGCTCCTACAATGAGCAGTTCTTC. Translation gives CSVMRFSSYNEQFF.

This clonotype was recorded many times. This sequence joins TRBV7-2 and TRBJ1-2, with TRBD1 matching 7 bases. Unmatched junction bases numbered 12, after V lost 5 bases and J lost 9 bases. The length of the CDR3 is 14 residues. Looked up from germline, CDR1 is SGHTA and CDR2 is FQGNSA. CDR3 region: CASSNTGAAGRYTF. The CDR3 DNA follows: TGTGCCAGCAGCAACACAGGGGCCGCCGGGCGCTACACCTTC.

This clonotype has a count of ten or more. The chain joins TRBV10-3 to TRBJ2-3; TRBD2 matches 13 bases. CDR3 size: 14 residues. Trimming removed 10 bases from V and 2 bases from J; junction bases left unmatched: 3. Germline V gene data show CDR1 as ENHRY and CDR2 as SYGVKD. CDR3 protein: CATGLAGATDTQYF. CDR3 bases: TGTGCCACCGGACTAGCGGGGGCCACAGATACGCAGTATTTT.

This clonotype was seen many times. The rearrangement links TRBV12-3 or TRBV12-4 to TRBJ2-3, with a possible D match to TRBD1 (5 bases). This CDR3 comprises 17 residues. V dropped 6 bases and J dropped 5 bases, with 24 bases sitting between them. The CDR3 DNA reads TGTGCCAGCAGCCCCGGACATGGTCAGGCGAGGCGAGATACGCAGTATTTT. Translation gives CASSPGHGQARRDTQYF.

This clonotype occurred many times. CDR3 coding DNA: TGTGCCAGCAGCTTGACAGGGACTAATGAGCAGTTCTTC. It encodes CASSLTGTNEQFF. The chain carries TRBV5-6 and TRBJ2-1; D might be TRBD1 or TRBD2, each matching 6 bases. The CDR3 sequence is 13 residues long. V was clipped by 1 base and J by 7 bases, with 9 bases between them. Germline loops: CDR1 SGHDT, CDR2 YYEEEE.

This clonotype was picked up many times. The V and J genes are TRBV20-1 and TRBJ1-6; TRBD1 matches 8 bases. Germline-derived CDR1 and CDR2 are DFQATT and SNEGSKA (reference sequence). The junction had 11 bases not matched to a gene; V was cut back by 3 bases and J by 10 bases. The CDR3 is 15 residues long. For the CDR3, the DNA is TGCAGTGCTAGGGGAAGGGGACAGGCTGGATCACCCCTCCACTTT. As protein: CSARGRGQAGSPLHF.

Many counts were recorded for this clonotype. The genes are TRBV4-1 and TRBJ1-4; D may be TRBD1 (6 bases). V gave up 4 bases and J gave up 0 bases, with 12 bases separating them. Germline values: CDR1 MGHRA, CDR2 YSYEKL. This CDR3 is built from 16 residues. The CDR3 DNA reads as TGCGCCAGCAGCCTTAGGGACACAGCAACTAATGAAAAACTGTTTTTT. Translating gives CASSLRDTATNEKLFF.

This clonotype has a count of ten or more. CDR3 sequence reads: CSSRRGGGGHNEQFF. The CDR3 DNA follows: TGCAGTTCTCGCAGGGGGGGCGGAGGACACAATGAGCAGTTCTTC. This chain connects TRBV20-1 to TRBJ2-1, with D perhaps TRBD1 or TRBD2 (7 bases each). The V and J ends lost 8 bases and 5 bases respectively, with 22 bases between them. The germline gives CDR1 DFQATT, CDR2 SNEGSKA (reference sequence). CDR3 length: 15 amino acids.

This clonotype has ten or more counts. The rearrangement uses TRBV29-1 and TRBJ2-7; 8 nucleotides agree with TRBD2. J was trimmed by 1 base and V by 3 bases; bases with no gene match: 8. The CDR3 has 15 residues. Germline assignment: CDR1 SQVTM and CDR2 ANQGSEA. CDR3 protein: CSVDRLSGSSYEQYF. CDR3 bases: TGCAGCGTTGATCGCCTCAGCGGGAGTTCCTACGAGCAGTACTTC.

This clonotype showed up many times. The chain combines TRBV6-2 or TRBV6-3 with TRBJ1-1, with D perhaps TRBD1 (5 bases). Germline CDR1 and CDR2: MNHEY and SVGEGT. V lost 2 bases to trimming and J lost 2 bases, with 15 bases between them. This CDR3 comprises 16 residues. The CDR3 DNA reads TGTGCCAGCAGTTACCCGTACCGGGACCCCAACACTGAAGCTTTCTTT. This codes for CASSYPYRDPNTEAFF.

This clonotype was observed at least ten times. V usage is TRBV7-3 and J usage is TRBJ2-3; D may be TRBD2 (7 bases). Germline-derived CDR1 and CDR2 are SGHTA and FQGTGA. The CDR3 contains 15 residues. V was trimmed by 4 bases and J by 2 bases, leaving 13 bases between them. DNA of the CDR3: TGTGCCAGCAGCTCGGGGGGCTTCCACACAGATACGCAGTATTTT. Amino acids: CASSSGGFHTDTQYF.

This clonotype has a handful of counts. The chain uses TRBV6-2 or TRBV6-3 and TRBJ1-2; no firm D call. V lost 2 bases and J 6 bases, leaving 7 bases between the germline ends. CDR1 is MNHEY, CDR2 SVGEGT, per germline. The CDR3 contains 12 residues. CDR3 in DNA: TGTGCCAGCAGTTACAGCAGAAATGGCTACACCTTC. Translated: CASSYSRNGYTF.